This passage covers 26 T cell receptor beta chains from one sample sequenced in a study of regulatory T cells in long-lasting Graves disease. Assembly of TCR beta libraries relied on iRepertoire HTBI primers together with Arm-PCR of CDR3 regions. TCRdb passed the multiplex PCR reads through MiXCR, listing each CDR3 protein once. This sample has under 450,000 distinct CDR3 sequences, with roughly 23% found just once. The time point: persistent/refractory GD, antithyroid drugs over 5 years with positive TRAb. Extracted PBMC RNA gave rise to the TCR library. This material consisted of peripheral blood mononuclear cells (PBMCs), taken when the disease was refractory, from a patient treated with antithyroid drugs. The origin of the receptors is a woman aged 40 to 50 with Graves disease.

Many counts were recorded for this clonotype. The chain combines TRBV7-8 with TRBJ2-5; no reliable D call. This CDR3 has 13 amino acids. Trimming took 3 bases from V and 5 from J, leaving 10 bases between them. Germline CDR1 SGHVS, CDR2 FQNEAQ. The CDR3 here is CASSLNQAETQYF. The DNA for the CDR3 is TGTGCCAGCAGCTTGAATCAAGCGGAGACCCAGTACTTC. Full variable domain (rest looked up from reference TRBV7-8 and TRBJ2-5): GAGVSQSPRYKVAKRGQDVALRCDPISGHVSLFWYQQALGQGPEFLTYFQNEAQLDKSGLPSDRFFAERPEGSVSTLKIQRTQQEDSAVYLCASSLNQAETQYFGPGTRLLVL.

J is TRBJ2-7 and V is TRBV28; 9 bases agree with TRBD2. The germline CDR1 and CDR2 sequences are MDHEN and SYDVKM. Unmatched junction bases numbered 11, after V lost 6 bases and J lost 2 bases. The CDR3 loop spans 16 amino acids. The CDR3 protein is CASSQAASGTTYEQYF. CDR3 nucleotide sequence: TGTGCCAGCAGCCAAGCCGCTAGCGGGACCACCTACGAGCAGTACTTC.

This clonotype was found many times. V gene TRBV28 combines with J gene TRBJ1-1, with D hard to call. Trimming shortened V by 1 base and J by 5 bases, and 17 bases separated the two germline ends. The CDR3 is 16 amino acids. The V gene's germline CDR1 is MDHEN and CDR2 SYDVKM. The CDR3 DNA reads TGTGCCAGCAGTTTATTTGGTAGGGCTTCTGGGACTGAAGCTTTCTTT. Protein product: CASSLFGRASGTEAFF.

The chain has TRBV5-4 and TRBJ2-4, with TRBD1 matching 9 bases. V lost 5 bases and J lost 2; bases outside the gene matches: 5. The CDR3 has 15 residues. CDR1 is SGHNT, CDR2 YYREEE, per germline (reference sequence). The CDR3: CASSAGTGTKNIQYF. In DNA, the CDR3 is TGTGCCAGCAGTGCCGGGACAGGGACCAAAAACATTCAGTACTTC.

Details on this clonotype: A far larger clone is a single base away, which makes a read error likely. V usage is TRBV6-1 and J usage is TRBJ1-5; D is unclear. CDR3 size: 14 residues. The germline V and J ends were trimmed by 6 bases and 0 bases, with 9 bases remaining between them. CDR1 is MNHNS and CDR2 is SASEGT in the germline V gene. In nucleotides, the CDR3 is TGTGCCAGCAGGCCCGACGGTAGCAATCAGCCCCAGCATTTT. Protein sequence: CASRPDGSNQPQHF.

This clonotype has at least ten counts. The chain employs TRBV7-6 and TRBJ2-7; possibly TRBD1 for D (6 bases). Germline lookup yields CDR1 SGHVS and CDR2 FNYEAQ. The CDR3 consists of 14 residues. V dropped 5 bases and J dropped 3 bases, with 14 bases sitting between them. The DNA for the CDR3 is TGTGCCAGCAGCGCATCGGGACATAACTACGAGCAGTACTTC. Translation gives CASSASGHNYEQYF. Complete variable domain (other parts from reference TRBV7-6 and TRBJ2-7): GAGVSQSPRYKVTKRGQDVALRCDPISGHVSLYWYRQALGQGPEFLTYFNYEAQQDKSGLPNDRFSAERPEGSISTLTIQRTEQRDSAMYRCASSASGHNYEQYFGPGTRLTVT.

This clonotype was recorded a few times. The rearrangement uses TRBV6-2 or TRBV6-3 and TRBJ1-5; D might be TRBD1 (5 bases). Per germline, CDR1 MNHEY and CDR2 SVGEGT. The CDR3 runs to 17 residues. The ends were cut back, 5 bases at V and 0 bases at J, with 17 bases in the middle. This CDR3 is CASSRLPRAVSNQPQHF. The CDR3 DNA sequence: TGTGCCAGCAGTCGACTTCCCAGGGCGGTTAGCAATCAGCCCCAGCATTTT.

This clonotype has a count of ten or more. The chain joins TRBV12-3 or TRBV12-4 to TRBJ2-7, with a tentative D call TRBD2 (6 bases). The CDR3 contains 17 residues. V was clipped by 2 bases and J by 3 bases, with 20 bases between them. The CDR3, as DNA: TGTGCCAGCAGTTTATCCAATTACGGGCGGGATGACTACGAGCAGTACTTC. It is translated as CASSLSNYGRDDYEQYF.

The chain is built from TRBV19 and TRBJ2-7; weak D call: TRBD2 (5 bases). The germline CDR1 and CDR2 sequences are LNHDA and SQIVND (reference sequence). The CDR3 is 14 residues long. V was cut by 5 bases and J by 1 base, with 12 bases left in between. CDR3 sequence (DNA): TGTGCCAGTAGTTCTAGCTGGAGTTCCTACGAGCAGTACTTC. This sequence encodes CASSSSWSSYEQYF.

This clonotype was seen more than once but under ten times. The J gene is TRBJ2-7, the V gene TRBV20-1; 13 nucleotides match TRBD2. V trimming: 7 bases; J trimming: 3 bases; junction bases outside the gene matches: 18. The CDR3 extends over 18 amino acids. CDR1 DFQATT and CDR2 SNEGSKA come from the germline V gene (reference sequence). CDR3 sequence: CSGVSLGLAGNRRYEQYF. The CDR3 region has the DNA TGCAGTGGCGTAAGTTTGGGACTAGCGGGAAATCGTCGCTACGAGCAGTACTTC.

This clonotype has at least ten counts. The chain combines TRBV30 with TRBJ1-5; D is uncertain. Germline V gene lookup returns CDR1 GTSNPN and CDR2 SVGIG (reference sequence). This CDR3 is built from 13 residues. V lost 0 bases to trimming and J lost 2 bases, with 5 bases between them. The CDR3 here is CAWSVMGNQPQHF. In nucleotides, the CDR3 is TGTGCCTGGAGTGTTATGGGCAATCAGCCCCAGCATTTT.

This clonotype was seen just once. The chain has TRBV3-1 and TRBJ1-2; TRBD1 matches at 7 bases. After removal of 0 bases from V and 7 bases from J, the junction contained 11 bases not matched to a gene. This CDR3 spans 16 amino acids. Germline-derived CDR1 and CDR2 are LGHDT and YNNKEL (reference sequence). The CDR3 reads CASSQDGGDRVGGYTF. CDR3 DNA: TGTGCCAGCAGCCAAGATGGGGGCGACAGGGTTGGTGGCTACACCTTC.

V and J are TRBV5-1 and TRBJ2-5; the match to TRBD1 covers 9 bases. This CDR3 is 14 amino acids long. Losses at the gene ends were 4 bases for V and 5 bases for J; bases not matched to a gene: 6. Germline V gene lookup returns CDR1 SGHRS and CDR2 YFSETQ. Here the CDR3 reads CASSTNRGLETQYF. CDR3 nucleotides: TGCGCCAGCAGCACCAACAGGGGGCTGGAGACCCAGTACTTC.

This chain links TRBV7-3 with TRBJ2-7; 7 positions agree with TRBD1. This CDR3 comprises 12 residues. CDR1 and CDR2 from the germline V gene are SGHTA and FQGTGA. J lost 6 bases, V lost 5 bases, and 4 bases had no gene match. CDR3 region: CASSTRQGEQYF. The CDR3 nucleotides read TGTGCCAGCAGCACCCGACAGGGCGAGCAGTACTTC.

This clonotype has ten or more counts. This chain links TRBV20-1 with TRBJ2-7, with 7 bases lining up with TRBD2. CDR1 is DFQATT and CDR2 is SNEGSKA in the germline V gene (reference sequence). The trim removed 3 bases at V and 0 bases at J, leaving 5 bases unmatched. This CDR3 has 14 amino acids. As DNA, the CDR3 is TGCAGTGCTAGTACGGGGGGAAGCTCCTACGAGCAGTACTTC. This sequence encodes CSASTGGSSYEQYF.

Comments on this clonotype: Only one base separates this from a far larger clonotype, so it likely reflects a read error. This rearrangement joins TRBV10-3 to TRBJ2-5, with 8 positions matching TRBD1. The CDR3 contains 16 residues. Germline-derived CDR1 and CDR2 are ENHRY and SYGVKD. CDR3 DNA sequence: TGTGCCAGCAGTTTATCCGGGACAGGCCGCCGGGAGACCCAGTACTTC. Its translation is CASSLSGTGRRETQYF.

This clonotype was detected a few times. The J gene is TRBJ1-2, the V gene TRBV7-9, with a possible D match to TRBD1 (5 bases). The CDR3 has 16 residues. Germline V gene data show CDR1 as SEHNR and CDR2 as FQNEAQ (reference sequence). Between the trimmed V and J ends, which lost 0 bases and 4 bases, there was a span of 15 bases. The DNA of the CDR3 is TGTGCCAGCAGCTTAGCGCGGGGGGGGACTCGCTATGGCTACACCTTC. Translated, it gives CASSLARGGTRYGYTF.

Details on this clonotype: This clone may be a read error of a much larger clone one base away. The CDR3 is CASSQTETQYF. DNA of the CDR3: TGTGCCAGCAGCCAAACAGAGACCCAGTACTTC. The chain carries TRBV7-9 and TRBJ2-5; D is ambiguous. Germline V gene lookup returns CDR1 SEHNR and CDR2 FQNEAQ (reference sequence). The CDR3 sequence is 11 residues long. Trimming stripped 5 bases from V and 4 bases from J, with 5 bases between.

V is TRBV7-9 and J is TRBJ2-7; the match to TRBD2 covers 7 bases. Germline assignment: CDR1 SEHNR and CDR2 FQNEAQ (reference sequence). V dropped 5 bases and J dropped 6; count of bases not matched to a gene: 22. CDR3 length: 18 residues. This CDR3 is CASSPFTAGPLPLGEQYF. CDR3 DNA sequence: TGTGCCAGCAGCCCCTTTACAGCGGGACCTCTCCCTTTGGGCGAGCAGTACTTC.

This clonotype was counted ten times or more. The chain carries TRBV10-2 and TRBJ2-2; 8 bases fit TRBD1. CDR1 and CDR2 (germline): WSHSY, SAAADI. The ends lost 7 bases at V and 7 bases at J; junction bases unmatched: 11. The CDR3 is 15 amino acids. DNA for the CDR3: TGCGCCAGCACCCCGGACAGGGCAAGGGGCGGGGAGCTGTTTTTT. Its protein is CASTPDRARGGELFF.

Ten or more counts support this clonotype. This chain joins TRBV2 and TRBJ1-5; D is possibly TRBD1 (5 bases). Trimming pared 1 base from V and 10 bases from J, leaving 14 bases between. Germline V gene lookup returns CDR1 SNHLY and CDR2 FYNNEI. The CDR3 is 14 residues long. In DNA, the CDR3 is TGTGCCAGCAGTGAAGACTTGCAGGGCCTACCCCAGCATTTT. This translates into CASSEDLQGLPQHF. Variable domain in full (rest from reference TRBV2 and TRBJ1-5): EPEVTQTPSHQVTQMGQEVILRCVPISNHLYFYWYRQILGQKVEFLVSFYNNEISEKSEIFDDQFSVERPDGSNFTLKIRSTKLEDSAMYFCASSEDLQGLPQHFGDGTRLSIL.

In this sample, this clonotype turned up once. A much more abundant neighbour one base away suggests this may be a read error. The V and J genes are TRBV7-2 and TRBJ2-5, with 10 bases fitting TRBD2. From germline, CDR1 is SGHTA and CDR2 FQGNSA. The CDR3 is made up of 18 amino acids. The CDR3 loop reads CASSSGLAGAGAPETRYF. The CDR3, as DNA: TGTGCCAGCAGCTCGGGTCTAGCGGGAGCCGGGGCCCCAGAGACCCGGTACTTC.

This clonotype was observed many times. V is TRBV2 and J is TRBJ1-1; unclear D gene. Germline V gene data show CDR1 as SNHLY and CDR2 as FYNNEI. V was cut by 7 bases and J by 1 base, with 10 bases left in between. The CDR3 totals 13 residues. CDR3 protein: CASNEVWNTEAFF. In nucleotides, the CDR3 is TGTGCCAGCAACGAGGTATGGAACACTGAAGCTTTCTTT.

This clonotype showed up just a few times. The chain employs TRBV2 and TRBJ2-3; D remains ambiguous. CDR3 length equals 15 residues. Germline CDR1 SNHLY, CDR2 FYNNEI. Trimming took 2 bases from V and 2 from J, leaving 11 bases between them. The CDR3 spells CASSEYVGNTDTQYF. CDR3 coding DNA: TGTGCCAGCAGTGAATACGTAGGAAACACAGATACGCAGTATTTT. Complete variable domain (other parts from reference TRBV2 and TRBJ2-3): EPEVTQTPSHQVTQMGQEVILRCVPISNHLYFYWYRQILGQKVEFLVSFYNNEISEKSEIFDDQFSVERPDGSNFTLKIRSTKLEDSAMYFCASSEYVGNTDTQYFGPGTRLTVL.

This chain connects TRBV9 to TRBJ2-5, with 10 bases that match TRBD2. V shed 3 bases, J shed 4 bases, and the junction held 9 bases outside the gene matches. This CDR3 comprises 16 residues. From germline, CDR1 is SGDLS and CDR2 YYNGEE. The CDR3 sequence: CASSGLGASGRETQYF. The CDR3 DNA reads TGTGCCAGCAGCGGACTTGGGGCTAGCGGGAGAGAGACCCAGTACTTC.

Comment on this clonotype: A much larger clone differs from this one at a single base, so this may be a read error. V and J are TRBV28 and TRBJ2-7, with D perhaps assigned TRBD1 or TRBD2 (5 bases each). Per the germline V gene, CDR1 is MDHEN and CDR2 is SYDVKM. Trimming removed 3 bases from V and 7 bases from J, with 13 bases in between. This CDR3 region has 13 residues. The CDR3 coding sequence is TGTGCCAGCAGTTTCTCTGGGGGTGGTGAGCAGTACTTC. This sequence encodes CASSFSGGGEQYF.